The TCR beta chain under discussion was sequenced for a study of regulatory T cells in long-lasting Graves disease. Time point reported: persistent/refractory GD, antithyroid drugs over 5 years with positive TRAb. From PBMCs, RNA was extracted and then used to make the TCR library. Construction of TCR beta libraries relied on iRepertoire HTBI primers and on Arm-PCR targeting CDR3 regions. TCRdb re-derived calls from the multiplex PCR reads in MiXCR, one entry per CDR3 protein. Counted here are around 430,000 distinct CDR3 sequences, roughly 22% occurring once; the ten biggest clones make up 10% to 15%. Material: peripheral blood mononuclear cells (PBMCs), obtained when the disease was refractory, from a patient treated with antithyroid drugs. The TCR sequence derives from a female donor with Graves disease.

The CDR3 DNA sequence: TGTGCCATCAAGACAGGGGTTGGAGAGACCCAGTACTTC. As protein: CAIKTGVGETQYF. V and J are TRBV10-3 and TRBJ2-5, with 8 nucleotides matching TRBD1. This CDR3 is built from 13 residues. V lost 7 bases to trimming and J lost 4 bases; unmatched junction nucleotides: 5. Per the germline V gene, CDR1 is ENHRY and CDR2 is SYGVKD.